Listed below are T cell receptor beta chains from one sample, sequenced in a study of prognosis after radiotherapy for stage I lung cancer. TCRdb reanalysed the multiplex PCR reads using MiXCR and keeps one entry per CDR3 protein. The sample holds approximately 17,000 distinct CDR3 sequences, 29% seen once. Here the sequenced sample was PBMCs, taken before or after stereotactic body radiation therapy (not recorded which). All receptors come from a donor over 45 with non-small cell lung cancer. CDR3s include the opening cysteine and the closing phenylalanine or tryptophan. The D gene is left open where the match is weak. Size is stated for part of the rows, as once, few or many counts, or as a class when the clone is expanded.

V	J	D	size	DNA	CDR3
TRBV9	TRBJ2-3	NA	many	TGTGCCAGCACCAGGACAGACTCGACTCAAGTTACGCAGTATTTT	CASTRTDSTQVTQYF
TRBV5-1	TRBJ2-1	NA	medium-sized	TGCGCCAGCAGCTTGGGGCAGGTTAACAATGAGCAGTTCTTC	CASSLGQVNNEQFF
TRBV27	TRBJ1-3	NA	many	TGTGCCAGCAGGAAAGGGGCAGGGCTCCTCTCTGGAAACACCATATATTTT	CASRKGAGLLSGNTIYF
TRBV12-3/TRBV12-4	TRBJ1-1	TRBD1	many	TGTGCCAGCAGCAGACAGGGGGTAAACACTGAAGCTTTCTTT	CASSRQGVNTEAFF
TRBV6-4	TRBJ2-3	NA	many	TGTGCCAGCACTCAAACACAGGGAGGCACAGATACGCAGTATTTT	CASTQTQGGTDTQYF
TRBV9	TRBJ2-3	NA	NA	TGTGCCAGCAGCGCCCAGGGGGGCGGGAGATCAGATAAGCAGTATTTT	CASSAQGGGRSDKQYF
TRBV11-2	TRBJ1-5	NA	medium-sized	TGTGCCAGCAGCTTAGATGGCAGCTATAGCAATCAGCCCCAGCATTTT	CASSLDGSYSNQPQHF
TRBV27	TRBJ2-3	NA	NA	TGTGCCAGCAGTTTCCCAGTCGGAGACACAGATACGCAGTATTTT	CASSFPVGDTDTQYF
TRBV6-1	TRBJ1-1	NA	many	TGTGCCAGCAGGAGGACCCGGAACACTGAAGCTTTCTTT	CASRRTRNTEAFF
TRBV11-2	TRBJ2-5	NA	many	TGTGCCAGCAGCTCTGGGACACATAAAGAGACCCAGTACTTC	CASSSGTHKETQYF
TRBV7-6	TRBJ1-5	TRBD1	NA	TGTGCCAGCAGCCTCTTACCCGGGACAGGGGATCAGCCCCAGCACTTT	CASSLLPGTGDQPQHF